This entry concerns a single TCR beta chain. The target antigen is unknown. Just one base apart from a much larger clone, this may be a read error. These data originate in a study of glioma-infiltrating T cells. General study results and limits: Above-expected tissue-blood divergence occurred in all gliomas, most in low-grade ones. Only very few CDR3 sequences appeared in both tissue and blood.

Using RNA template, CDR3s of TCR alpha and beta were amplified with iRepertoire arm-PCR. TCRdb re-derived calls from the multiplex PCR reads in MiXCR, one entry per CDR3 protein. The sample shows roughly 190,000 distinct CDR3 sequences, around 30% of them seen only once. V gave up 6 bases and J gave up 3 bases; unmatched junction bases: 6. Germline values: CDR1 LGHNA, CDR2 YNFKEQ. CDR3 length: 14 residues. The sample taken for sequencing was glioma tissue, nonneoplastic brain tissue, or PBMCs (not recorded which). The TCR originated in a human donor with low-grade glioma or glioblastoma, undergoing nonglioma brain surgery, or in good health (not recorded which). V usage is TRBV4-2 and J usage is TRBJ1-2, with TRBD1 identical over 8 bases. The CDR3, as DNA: TGTGCCAGCAGACCTCCGGACAGGGACTATGGCTACACCTTC. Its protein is CASRPPDRDYGYTF.